Presented here are 24 T cell receptor beta chains from one specimen sequenced in a study of T cells in Graves' hyperthyroidism and ophthalmopathy. There were TCR beta CDR3 regions amplified from RNA transcripts. TCR CDR3 underwent first-round RT-PCR with the HTBI primer set. From the multiplex PCR reads, TCRdb called clonotypes with MiXCR, one entry per CDR3 protein. The repertoire holds 500,000 to 700,000 distinct CDR3 sequences, with over 15% as singletons. Sequencing input: blood. The receptors come from a woman aged 18-35 years with Graves' hyperthyroidism.

Remarks on this clonotype: A read error may be the cause here, since a much bigger clone is one base away. No DNA is shown, since the ends of the CDR3 on it are uncertain; the CDR3 is the one TCRdb lists. This rearrangement joins TRBV7-2 to TRBJ2-7; TRBD1 is the table's D call and was not checked against the DNA. The CDR3 is 16 amino acids long, termini counted. CDR1 is SGHTA and CDR2 is FQGNSA in the germline V gene. This CDR3 is CGSSLAPGGPPYECYF.

This clonotype was detected ten times or more. The rearrangement joins TRBV4-1 to TRBJ2-7; 7 nucleotides agree with TRBD2. After removal of 0 bases from V and 1 base from J, the junction contained 9 bases not matched to a gene. This CDR3 is 17 amino acids long. Germline-derived CDR1 and CDR2 are MGHRA and YSYEKL. The CDR3: CASSQDPGGGGSYEQYF. The DNA of the CDR3 is TGCGCCAGCAGCCAAGATCCGGGGGGAGGCGGGTCCTACGAGCAGTACTTC.

A note on this clonotype: Just one base apart from a much larger clone, this may be a read error. This chain uses TRBV28 with TRBJ2-5; D may be TRBD1 (6 bases). CDR3 length equals 15 residues. Germline V CDR1 and CDR2: MDHEN, SYDVKM. Here the CDR3 reads CASSTAIGQQETKYF. In nucleotides, the CDR3 is TGTGCCAGCAGCACCGCAATAGGACAGCAAGAGACCAAGTACTTC.

The rearrangement uses TRBV7-9 and TRBJ2-3; 9 nucleotides agree with TRBD2. The CDR3 extends over 16 amino acids. Germline CDR1 is SEHNR and CDR2 is FQNEAQ (reference sequence). After removal of 5 bases from V and 0 bases from J, the junction contained 6 bases not matched to a gene. The CDR3 loop reads CASSPTSGFSTDTQYF. For the CDR3, the DNA is TGTGCCAGCAGCCCAACTAGCGGGTTCAGCACAGATACGCAGTATTTT.

This clonotype turned up a few times. The chain is built from TRBV28 and TRBJ2-7; 8 nucleotides agree with TRBD2. The CDR3 is 14 amino acids. Germline assignment: CDR1 MDHEN and CDR2 SYDVKM. The V gene end was trimmed by 6 bases and the J gene end by 6 bases; junction bases not matched to a gene: 10. The DNA of the CDR3 is TGTGCCAGCAGGACGGAGCGGGAGCTATCCGAGCAGTACTTC. Protein product: CASRTERELSEQYF. The entire variable domain, with the rest obtained from reference TRBV28 and TRBJ2-7, is as follows: DVKVTQSSRYLVKRTGEKVFLECVQDMDHENMFWYRQDPGLGLRLIYFSYDVKMKEKGDIPEGYSVSREKKERFSLILESASTNQTSMYLCASRTERELSEQYFGPGTRLTVT.

This clonotype has more than one count but fewer than ten. It may be a read error: a sequence one base away is much more abundant. This chain uses TRBV11-2 with TRBJ2-7; TRBD2 is a possible D gene (5 bases). The CDR3 has 17 residues. Germline-derived CDR1 and CDR2 are SGHAT and FQNNGV. In DNA form, the CDR3 reads TGTGCCAGCAGCTTAGATAGTGGACTTGCCGGCTCCTACGAGCGGTACTTC. Its translation is CASSLDSGLAGSYERYF. The entire variable domain, with the rest obtained from reference TRBV11-2 and TRBJ2-7, is as follows: EAGVAQSPRYKIIEKRQSVAFWCNPISGHATLYWYQQILGQGPKLLIQFQNNGVVDDSQLPKDRFSAERLKGVDSTLKIQPAKLEDSAVYLCASSLDSGLAGSYERYFGPGTRLTVT.

This clonotype was observed many times. The rearrangement links TRBV20-1 to TRBJ1-6; D is possibly TRBD1 (5 bases). Germline CDR1 DFQATT, CDR2 SNEGSKA (reference sequence). Trimming left V 5 bases short and J 10 bases short, with 18 bases between. The CDR3 length is 14 residues. The CDR3 DNA sequence: TGCAGTGCTGCCTCCAGGGAAGGAGGGTCACCCCTCCACTTT. This gives the protein CSAASREGGSPLHF.

V and J are TRBV5-1 and TRBJ1-2, with TRBD1 matching over 9 bases. CDR3 length equals 14 residues. V dropped 7 bases and J dropped 1; count of bases not matched to a gene: 5. From germline, CDR1 is SGHRS and CDR2 YFSETQ. CDR3 loop: CASRDRGGNYGYTF. For the CDR3, the DNA is TGCGCCAGCCGCGACAGGGGGGGTAACTATGGCTACACCTTC.

The CDR3 DNA reads as TGTGCCAGTAGTATAGGCGTAGGGATCCACGAGCAGTACTTC. Protein product: CASSIGVGIHEQYF. The rearrangement links TRBV19 to TRBJ2-7; D is uncertain. The length of the CDR3 is 14 residues. V was cut by 1 base and J by 5 bases, with 12 bases left in between. Germline CDR1 and CDR2: LNHDA and SQIVND (reference sequence). Combining the CDR3 with reference TRBV19 and TRBJ2-7 gives the whole variable domain DGGITQSPKYLFRKEGQNVTLSCEQNLNHDAMYWYRQDPGQGLRLIYYSQIVNDFQKGDIAEGYSVSREKKESFPLTVTSAQKNPTAFYLCASSIGVGIHEQYFGPGTRLTVT.

This clonotype appeared a few times. V is TRBV18 and J is TRBJ2-5; 9 nucleotides line up with TRBD1. The germline CDR1 and CDR2 sequences are KGHSH and LQKENI. V lost 3 bases to trimming and J lost 5 bases; unmatched junction nucleotides: 7. The CDR3 consists of 15 residues. CDR3: CASSPGQGRVETQYF. Here the CDR3 DNA reads TGTGCCAGCTCACCGGGACAGGGAAGAGTGGAGACCCAGTACTTC.

This clonotype was detected many times. The DNA for the CDR3 is TGTGCCACCAGTGACTCGGGACAGGCGCCCTCCTACGAGCAGTACTTC. Its translation: CATSDSGQAPSYEQYF. J is TRBJ2-7 and V is TRBV24-1; 8 bases are a match to TRBD1. Germline V gene data show CDR1 as KGHDR and CDR2 as SFDVKD. Trimming cost V 4 bases and J 0 bases; bases outside gene matches: 7. The CDR3 loop spans 16 amino acids.

This clonotype was seen a handful of times. The chain uses TRBV19 and TRBJ2-7, with 8 nucleotides matching TRBD2. This CDR3 spans 15 amino acids. Germline trimming cut 4 bases from V and 5 bases from J; bases unmatched to any gene: 10. Germline CDR1 and CDR2: LNHDA and SQIVND (reference sequence). The CDR3 region is CASSRLAGGQNEQYF. CDR3 bases: TGTGCCAGTAGTAGGTTGGCGGGGGGTCAGAACGAGCAGTACTTC.

This clonotype was counted a few times. The chain links TRBV3-1 to TRBJ1-5; 8 bases align to TRBD1. V shed 0 bases, J shed 6 bases, and the junction held 10 bases outside the gene matches. The germline CDR1 and CDR2 sequences are LGHDT and YNNKEL (reference sequence). The CDR3 is 17 residues long. The CDR3 DNA sequence: TGTGCCAGCAGCCAAGAGAGGATTGGACAGGGAGGTCAGCCCCAGCATTTT. This sequence encodes CASSQERIGQGGQPQHF.

This sequence joins TRBV13 and TRBJ2-3; the match to TRBD2 covers 12 bases. The junction had 13 bases not matched to a gene; V was cut back by 5 bases and J by 4 bases. Germline CDR1 reads PRHDT; CDR2 reads FYEKMQ (reference sequence). The CDR3 has 18 amino acids. CDR3 sequence (DNA): TGTGCCAGCAGCACCGCCGACCTAGCGGGAGGGCCCGCAGATACGCAGTATTTT. Its translation is CASSTADLAGGPADTQYF.

The V and J genes are TRBV24-1 and TRBJ1-5; maybe TRBD1 (6 bases). The CDR3 is 14 amino acids. Looked up from germline, CDR1 is KGHDR and CDR2 is SFDVKD. V lost 9 bases, J lost 4 bases, and 15 bases lay in between. The CDR3 sequence is CATLWQGRNQPQHF. The CDR3 bases are TGTGCCACCCTATGGCAGGGGCGGAATCAGCCCCAGCATTTT.

The rearrangement uses TRBV7-2 and TRBJ2-1; D call uncertain. V was clipped by 5 bases and J by 10 bases, with 12 bases between them. Germline V gives CDR1 SGHTA, CDR2 FQGNSA. This CDR3 spans 12 amino acids. This CDR3 is CASSRFGREQFF. The CDR3 coding sequence is TGTGCCAGCAGCCGTTTTGGACGGGAGCAGTTCTTC.

Here the CDR3 DNA reads TGTGCCAGCAGGGCTGCGGACAGGGCAACTAATGAAAAACTGTTTTTT. It is translated as CASRAADRATNEKLFF. The V and J genes are TRBV27 and TRBJ1-4; 8 bases agree with TRBD1. Germline assignment: CDR1 MNHEY and CDR2 SMNVEV (reference sequence). The CDR3 spans 16 residues. The trim removed 6 bases at V and 0 bases at J, leaving 6 bases unmatched.

The rearrangement uses TRBV7-9 and TRBJ2-7; 11 bases agree with TRBD1. This CDR3 is built from 13 residues. The ends lost 5 bases at V and 6 bases at J; junction bases unmatched: 3. Germline values: CDR1 SEHNR, CDR2 FQNEAQ (reference sequence). CDR3 coding DNA: TGTGCCAGCAGCCTCGGACAGGGGGCCGAGCAGTACTTC. Residues: CASSLGQGAEQYF.

Worth noting for this clonotype: The junction and the germline gene differ at one end; a read error may be behind it. This rearrangement joins TRBV6-1 to TRBJ2-3, with D possibly being TRBD2 (5 bases). CDR1 and CDR2 (germline): MNHNS, SASEGT. This CDR3 is built from 15 residues. The CDR3 protein is CASREGLGYTDTQYF. In DNA form, the CDR3 reads TGTGCCAGCAGGGAAGGACTGGGATACACAGATACGCAGTATTTT.

This clonotype was seen many times. The chain employs TRBV20-1 and TRBJ2-7; the match to TRBD1 covers 7 bases. In germline, CDR1 is DFQATT, CDR2 SNEGSKA (reference sequence). The CDR3 has 13 residues. The V segment lost 4 bases and the J segment 4 bases; nucleotides outside the gene matches: 7. CDR3 sequence: CSAITGQRYEQYF. CDR3 in DNA: TGCAGTGCTATTACGGGACAGAGGTACGAGCAGTACTTC.

This clonotype was recorded a few times. The chain couples TRBV28 to TRBJ1-5; D is possibly TRBD1 (5 bases). Germline V lookup: CDR1 MDHEN, CDR2 SYDVKM. V lost 7 bases and J lost 7, with 17 bases in between. CDR3 length equals 14 residues. CDR3 DNA: TGTGCCAGCAAAGCTTTGATAGGGGACCAGCCCCAGCATTTT. This gives the protein CASKALIGDQPQHF.

V and J are TRBV20-1 and TRBJ2-1; 7 bases match TRBD1. This CDR3 contains 15 residues. The germline gives CDR1 DFQATT, CDR2 SNEGSKA (reference sequence). V trimming: 7 bases; J trimming: 2 bases; junction bases outside the gene matches: 11. The CDR3, as DNA: TGCAGTGAGGCAAAACAGGGGATTACCTACAATGAGCAGTTCTTC. As protein: CSEAKQGITYNEQFF.

Comment on this clonotype: With a much larger clone just one base away, this may be a read error. The CDR3 ends on some other residue instead of the conserved phenylalanine or tryptophan, so this is likely a read error. V usage is TRBV6-5 and J usage is TRBJ2-3, with a possible D match to TRBD2 (5 bases). Germline CDR1 reads MNHEY; CDR2 reads SVGAGI. There are 15 residues in the CDR3. Trimming left V 2 bases short and J 1 base short, with 10 bases between. DNA of the CDR3: TGTGCCAGCAGTTACAGGCAGGAGGGCACAGATACGCAGTATTCT. Its protein is CASSYRQEGTDTQYS.

Comments on this clonotype: A read error may produce the germline difference seen at one junction end. The chain uses TRBV2 and TRBJ1-2, with D possibly matching TRBD1 (5 bases). CDR1 and CDR2 from the germline V gene are SNHLY and FYNNEI. This CDR3 contains 11 residues. CDR3 nucleotide sequence: TGTGTCAGCATCGGGGGCTATGGCTACACCTTC. Its translation: CVSIGGYGYTF.